The 9 T cell receptor beta chains listed next were all sequenced from one sample in a study of T cells after posttransplantation cyclophosphamide. TCRdb's copy holds only in-frame clones and misses some; the assay was immunoSEQ multiplex PCR. The sample includes 15,000 to 20,000 clones, roughly 76% of them seen just once. Treatment was busulfan-fludarabine conditioning, a marrow graft, and cyclophosphamide on days +3 and +4. The sequencing here drew on CD8+ T cells sorted from PBMCs, taken 1903 days after a stem cell transplant with posttransplant cyclophosphamide. The origin of the receptors is a female patient in her 40s who received an allogeneic stem cell transplant from a related donor, was CMV-positive, and had no GVHD. The graft donor may be the source of some T cells.

The V gene is TRBV7-9, the J gene TRBJ2-7, with D perhaps TRBD1 (6 bases). This CDR3 has 13 residues. The V end lost 3 bases, the J end lost 3 bases, and 9 bases lay between the germline ends. Per the germline V gene, CDR1 is SEHNR and CDR2 is FQNEAQ (reference sequence). CDR3 DNA sequence: TGTGCCAGCAGCTTCGAGGACAGCTACGAGCAGTACTTC. It yields the protein CASSFEDSYEQYF.

As for this clone: This CDR3 is also generated by other DNA sequences in the sample. The chain links TRBV5-1 to TRBJ1-2, with a tentative D call TRBD1 (6 bases). Germline lookup yields CDR1 SGHRS and CDR2 YFSETQ. Trimming took 0 bases from V and 4 from J, leaving 10 bases between them. The CDR3 consists of 14 residues. CDR3 sequence reads: CASSLEGVGYGYTF. CDR3 nucleotides: TGCGCCAGCAGCTTGGAGGGGGTCGGCTATGGCTACACCTTC.

The V call is TRBV4-3, the J call TRBJ1-6, with TRBD1 matching over 8 bases. Trimming took 4 bases from V and 8 from J; bases not matched to a gene: 10. CDR1 LGHNA and CDR2 YSLEER come from the germline V gene. The CDR3 consists of 16 residues. CDR3 nucleotides: TGCGCCAGCAGCCCCGGGACAGGAGCAGGGCATTCACCCCTCCACTTT. Translated: CASSPGTGAGHSPLHF.

CDR3 sequence reads: CASSIAPGQPNTEAFF. The DNA of the CDR3 is TGTGCCAGTAGTATTGCCCCGGGACAACCGAACACTGAAGCTTTCTTT. V and J are TRBV19 and TRBJ1-1; the D gene is possibly TRBD1 (6 bases). Between the trimmed V and J ends, which lost 3 bases and 1 base, there was a span of 15 bases. The V gene's germline CDR1 is LNHDA and CDR2 SQIVND (reference sequence). This CDR3 is built from 16 residues.

The V gene is TRBV6-5, the J gene TRBJ2-1; TRBD1 is a possible D gene (5 bases). Germline-derived CDR1 and CDR2 are MNHEY and SVGAGI. V was trimmed by 2 bases and J by 5 bases, leaving 10 bases between them. The CDR3 totals 14 residues. The CDR3 bases are TGTGCCAGCAGTTACAAAGTAGGGGACAATGAGCAGTTCTTC. Translation: CASSYKVGDNEQFF.

This clone was found once. The V call is TRBV5-1, the J call TRBJ1-1; 12 bases line up with TRBD1. This CDR3 contains 15 residues. The junction had 11 bases not matched to a gene; V was cut back by 3 bases and J by 11 bases. Germline loops: CDR1 SGHRS, CDR2 YFSETQ. CDR3 coding DNA: TGCGCCAGCAGCTCGGGGACAGGGGGCAATGAGTTGGCTTTCTTT. This encodes CASSSGTGGNELAFF.

In DNA form, the CDR3 reads TGTGCCAGCAGCGGGAGTGAAGCTTTCTTT. It encodes CASSGSEAFF. The rearrangement uses TRBV7-9 and TRBJ1-1; D unclear. Between the trimmed V and J ends, which lost 5 bases and 7 bases, there was a span of 5 bases. Looked up from germline, CDR1 is SEHNR and CDR2 is FQNEAQ (reference sequence). CDR3 size: 10 residues.

This clone has only a few counts. The chain employs TRBV2 and TRBJ2-6; unclear D gene. The CDR3 spans 12 residues. In germline, CDR1 is SNHLY, CDR2 FYNNEI. V shed 9 bases and J shed 3 bases, with 6 bases lying between them. This CDR3 reads CARAVGANVLTF. CDR3 sequence (DNA): TGTGCCAGGGCTGTTGGGGCCAACGTCCTGACTTTC.

The V gene is TRBV28, the J gene TRBJ2-3, with 8 bases aligning to TRBD1. Germline assignment: CDR1 MDHEN and CDR2 SYDVKM. CDR3 length equals 16 residues. V shed 5 bases and J 3 bases; nucleotides not matched to a gene: 10. The DNA of the CDR3 is TGTGCCAGCAGTGTTGCGGACAGGGAAGGGACAGATACGCAGTATTTT. This codes for CASSVADREGTDTQYF.